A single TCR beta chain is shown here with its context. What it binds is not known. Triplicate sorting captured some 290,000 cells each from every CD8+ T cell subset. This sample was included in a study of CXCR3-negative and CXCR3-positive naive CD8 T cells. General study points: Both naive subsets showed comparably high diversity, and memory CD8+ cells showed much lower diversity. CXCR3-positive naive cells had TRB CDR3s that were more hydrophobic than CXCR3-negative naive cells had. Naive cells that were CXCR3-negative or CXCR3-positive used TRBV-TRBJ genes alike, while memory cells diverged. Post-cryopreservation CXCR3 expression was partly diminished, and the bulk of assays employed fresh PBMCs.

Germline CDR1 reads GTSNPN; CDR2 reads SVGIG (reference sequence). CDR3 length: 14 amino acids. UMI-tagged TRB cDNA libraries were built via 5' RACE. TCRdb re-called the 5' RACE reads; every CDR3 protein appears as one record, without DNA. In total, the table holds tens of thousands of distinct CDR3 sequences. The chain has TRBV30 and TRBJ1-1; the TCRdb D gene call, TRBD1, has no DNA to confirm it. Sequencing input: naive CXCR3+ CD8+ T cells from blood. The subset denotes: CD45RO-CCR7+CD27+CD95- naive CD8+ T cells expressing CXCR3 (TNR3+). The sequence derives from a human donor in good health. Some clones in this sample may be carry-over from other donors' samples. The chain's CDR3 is CAWRLDRGLSEAFF.